Each of the 29 T cell receptor beta chains below was sequenced from the same sample in a study of T cell changes during pregnancy in multiple sclerosis. Sequenced by immunoSEQ multiplex PCR; TCRdb stores in-frame clones only, minus some. The sample comprises approximately 44,000 clones, 91% of which are singletons, and less than 0.95% rests with the top ten. Sample: CD4+ T cells from peripheral blood mononuclear cells, taken before pregnancy. These receptors were obtained from a female donor with multiple sclerosis, enrolled in a pregnancy study.

The chain joins TRBV6-6 to TRBJ2-7; maybe TRBD2 (7 bases). The germline CDR1 and CDR2 sequences are MNHNY and SVGAGI (reference sequence). V shed 10 bases and J shed 1 base, with 17 bases lying between them. CDR3 size: 14 residues. CDR3 amino acids: CAIRSGGRSYEQYF. In nucleotides, the CDR3 is TGTGCCATCCGCTCGGGGGGCCGATCCTACGAGCAGTACTTC.

V and J are TRBV19 and TRBJ1-5; D might be TRBD1 (5 bases). Trimming took off 0 bases at V and 4 bases at J, with 7 bases between the two ends. Germline V gene lookup returns CDR1 LNHDA and CDR2 SQIVND (reference sequence). The CDR3 runs to 14 residues. The CDR3 sequence: CASSIEAGNQPQHF. CDR3 sequence (DNA): TGTGCCAGTAGTATAGAAGCAGGGAATCAGCCCCAGCATTTT.

This clone came up once. The chain links TRBV18 to TRBJ1-4; 8 bases agree with TRBD1. The CDR3 runs 14 residues. In germline, CDR1 is KGHSH, CDR2 LQKENI. V lost 6 bases, J lost 8 bases, and 8 bases stayed unmatched. The CDR3 DNA reads as TGTGCCAGCTCGCCGGACAGGGTATGGGAAAAACTGTTTTTT. Encoded protein: CASSPDRVWEKLFF.

The chain uses TRBV6-5 and TRBJ1-2; no reliable D call. The ends were cut back, 6 bases at V and 10 bases at J, with 21 bases in the middle. The length of the CDR3 is 14 residues. Germline CDR1 is MNHEY and CDR2 is SVGAGI. The CDR3 loop is CASSYGDLRGVYTF. CDR3 coding DNA: TGTGCCAGCAGCTATGGAGATTTAAGAGGAGTCTACACCTTC.

The chain links TRBV7-6 to TRBJ1-1, with D possibly being TRBD1 (6 bases). Germline lookup yields CDR1 SGHVS and CDR2 FNYEAQ. V was cut by 3 bases and J by 5 bases, with 16 bases left in between. CDR3 length: 15 residues. CDR3 protein: CASSFQQGSNTEAFF. CDR3 nucleotides: TGTGCCAGCAGCTTCCAACAGGGCTCGAATACTGAAGCTTTCTTT.

The chain links TRBV19 to TRBJ1-6; the D gene is possibly TRBD1 (6 bases). Per germline, CDR1 LNHDA and CDR2 SQIVND (reference sequence). Trimming took off 9 bases at V and 9 bases at J, with 18 bases between the two ends. This CDR3 region has 14 residues. As DNA, the CDR3 is TGTGCCAGCGGTACACAGGGAACGGTTTCACCCCTCCACTTT. Residues: CASGTQGTVSPLHF.

This chain links TRBV4-2 with TRBJ1-2; D possibly corresponds to TRBD1 (5 bases). The V gene's germline CDR1 is LGHNA and CDR2 YNFKEQ. Trimming shortened V by 2 bases and J by 7 bases, and 14 bases separated the two germline ends. This CDR3 region has 14 residues. In DNA, the CDR3 is TGTGCCAGCAGCCAATGGGGCAGGGAAGGTGGCTACACCTTC. It yields the protein CASSQWGREGGYTF.

The chain carries TRBV13 and TRBJ2-3, with 12 bases identical to TRBD1. Germline V lookup: CDR1 PRHDT, CDR2 FYEKMQ (reference sequence). This CDR3 has 17 residues. With 4 bases clipped from V and 5 bases from J, the junction kept 10 bases outside the gene matches. CDR3 sequence (DNA): TGTGCCAGCAGCTCGCGCCGGGACAGGGGGCGTGTAGATACGCAGTATTTT. Protein: CASSSRRDRGRVDTQYF.

This chain connects TRBV4-3 to TRBJ1-1; TRBD1 agrees at 8 bases. This CDR3 is 14 amino acids long. Germline loops: CDR1 LGHNA, CDR2 YSLEER. V gave up 0 bases and J gave up 10 bases; unmatched junction bases: 7. This CDR3 is CASSQDWGRGPAFF. In DNA, the CDR3 is TGCGCCAGCAGCCAAGATTGGGGCAGGGGGCCAGCTTTCTTT.

This clone has just a few counts. The rearrangement uses TRBV7-2 and TRBJ2-7; weak D call: TRBD2 (5 bases). The CDR3 covers 14 residues. CDR1 is SGHTA, CDR2 FQGNSA, per germline. Trimming took 5 bases from V and 5 from J, leaving 16 bases between them. CDR3 DNA sequence: TGTGCCAGCAGCCCCGGGGTTTTGAGGCACGAGCAGTACTTC. Translating it yields CASSPGVLRHEQYF.

Written as DNA, the CDR3 is TGCGCCAGCAGCCAGGAAGCAGGGCCTAATCAGCCCCAGCATTTT. Its translation is CASSQEAGPNQPQHF. This chain uses TRBV4-3 with TRBJ1-5; maybe TRBD1 (5 bases). CDR1 and CDR2 from the germline V gene are LGHNA and YSLEER. The CDR3 totals 15 residues. V dropped 3 bases and J dropped 4 bases, with 13 bases sitting between them.

V gene TRBV10-3 combines with J gene TRBJ1-1, with D unclear. V was trimmed by 3 bases and J by 6 bases, leaving 11 bases between them. Germline CDR1 reads ENHRY; CDR2 reads SYGVKD. This CDR3 contains 13 residues. The CDR3 region is CAISDIRGSEAFF. CDR3 coding DNA: TGTGCCATCAGTGATATACGAGGGTCTGAAGCTTTCTTT.

The chain couples TRBV19 to TRBJ2-1; 12 bases are shared with TRBD2. The CDR3 totals 15 residues. The J segment lost 7 bases and the V segment lost 5 bases, leaving 6 bases of the junction unmatched. Germline lookup yields CDR1 LNHDA and CDR2 SQIVND (reference sequence). The CDR3 protein is CASSATGTSGNEQFF. In DNA, the CDR3 is TGTGCCAGTAGTGCAACCGGGACTAGCGGGAATGAGCAGTTCTTC.

CDR3 sequence reads: CASSSQGQGTEQYF. In DNA, the CDR3 is TGTGCCAGCAGCTCGCAGGGACAGGGGACCGAGCAGTACTTC. This chain connects TRBV7-2 to TRBJ2-7; 10 bases match TRBD1. Germline trimming cut 4 bases from V and 6 bases from J; bases unmatched to any gene: 6. The CDR3 loop spans 14 amino acids. CDR1 is SGHTA and CDR2 is FQGNSA in the germline V gene.

The chain combines TRBV13 with TRBJ1-2; D is perhaps TRBD1 (5 bases). The V gene lost 2 bases and the J gene lost 5 bases, with 18 bases spanning the gap. CDR1 is PRHDT, CDR2 FYEKMQ, per germline (reference sequence). CDR3 size: 16 residues. CDR3 DNA: TGTGCCAGCAGCTTACCTGTAGCACGGGGGGGATATGGCTACACCTTC. This encodes CASSLPVARGGYGYTF.

The chain joins TRBV18 to TRBJ1-2; no reliable D call. Germline CDR1 KGHSH, CDR2 LQKENI. V was cut by 3 bases and J by 4 bases, with 12 bases left in between. The CDR3 spans 14 residues. The CDR3, as DNA: TGTGCCAGCTCACCGTCGACGGCGGGCTATGGCTACACCTTC. It codes for CASSPSTAGYGYTF.

The V call is TRBV4-1, the J call TRBJ1-1; D possibly corresponds to TRBD1 (6 bases). Trimming removed 3 bases at V and 1 base at J, with 12 bases between. In germline, CDR1 is MGHRA, CDR2 YSYEKL. The CDR3 length is 15 residues. CDR3 protein: CASSHETGRNTEAFF. The CDR3 nucleotides read TGCGCCAGCAGCCACGAGACAGGAAGGAACACTGAAGCTTTCTTT.

This chain uses TRBV7-9 with TRBJ2-4; perhaps TRBD2 as D (6 bases). CDR1 and CDR2 (germline): SEHNR, FQNEAQ (reference sequence). V lost 1 base and J lost 4, with 11 bases in between. The CDR3 sequence is 15 residues long. The CDR3 sequence is CASSLVGGSKNIQYF. For the CDR3, the DNA is TGTGCCAGCAGCTTAGTTGGGGGGTCGAAAAACATTCAGTACTTC.

The chain recombines TRBV7-2 with TRBJ2-7; 7 nucleotides align to TRBD1. The V segment lost 1 base and the J segment 1 base; nucleotides outside the gene matches: 4. The CDR3 sequence is 15 residues long. Germline values: CDR1 SGHTA, CDR2 FQGNSA. The DNA of the CDR3 is TGTGCCAGCAGCTTAGGGGGGACAGTATCCTACGAGCAGTACTTC. Protein product: CASSLGGTVSYEQYF.

The rearrangement links TRBV6-1 to TRBJ2-1, with 8 bases aligning to TRBD1. The V segment lost 3 bases and the J segment 3 bases; nucleotides outside the gene matches: 7. The CDR3 is made up of 16 amino acids. From germline, CDR1 is MNHNS and CDR2 SASEGT. The CDR3 region is CASSEARGRDYNEQFF. Here the CDR3 DNA reads TGTGCCAGCAGTGAGGCCAGGGGGCGCGACTACAATGAGCAGTTCTTC.

This clone is a singleton in its sample. The CDR3 nucleotides read TGTGCCAGTAGCACACCCGGGACAGGTTTCTCTGGAAACACCATATATTTT. Translating it yields CASSTPGTGFSGNTIYF. The gene calls are TRBV19 and TRBJ1-3, with 8 bases that match TRBD1. V lost 6 bases and J lost 0; bases outside the gene matches: 10. This CDR3 has 17 residues. Germline loops: CDR1 LNHDA, CDR2 SQIVND (reference sequence).

V and J are TRBV7-2 and TRBJ1-2, with unresolved D. The CDR3 length is 13 residues. Per the germline V gene, CDR1 is SGHTA and CDR2 is FQGNSA. Trimming took 1 base from V and 4 from J, leaving 7 bases between them. The CDR3 reads CASSLDRSYGYTF. The CDR3, as DNA: TGTGCCAGCAGCTTAGACAGATCCTATGGCTACACCTTC.

The chain employs TRBV5-1 and TRBJ2-7; D might be TRBD2 (5 bases). The CDR3 is 13 amino acids. Germline lookup yields CDR1 SGHRS and CDR2 YFSETQ. V was trimmed by 2 bases and J by 5 bases, leaving 11 bases between them. CDR3 region: CASSLRSGDEQYF. The DNA of the CDR3 is TGCGCCAGCAGCTTAAGGTCCGGGGACGAGCAGTACTTC.

V gene TRBV7-2 combines with J gene TRBJ2-3, with 8 bases fitting TRBD1. The CDR3 length is 16 residues. The germline V gene has CDR1 SGHTA and CDR2 FQGNSA. Trimming removed 1 base from V and 5 bases from J; junction bases left unmatched: 8. CDR3 loop: CASSLVATGVKDTQYF. CDR3 sequence (DNA): TGTGCCAGCAGCTTAGTAGCGACAGGGGTGAAAGATACGCAGTATTTT.

This clone was counted between two and nine times. The rearrangement links TRBV19 to TRBJ1-1, with no clear D. V lost 3 bases and J 4 bases, leaving 9 bases between the germline ends. The CDR3 sequence is 13 residues long. CDR1 and CDR2 (germline): LNHDA, SQIVND (reference sequence). The CDR3 reads CASSIGEVTEAFF. The CDR3 region has the DNA TGTGCCAGTAGTATCGGGGAGGTCACTGAAGCTTTCTTT. Full variable domain (remainder filled in from reference TRBV19 and TRBJ1-1): DGGITQSPKYLFRKEGQNVTLSCEQNLNHDAMYWYRQDPGQGLRLIYYSQIVNDFQKGDIAEGYSVSREKKESFPLTVTSAQKNPTAFYLCASSIGEVTEAFFGQGTRLTVV.

The chain is built from TRBV2 and TRBJ1-2; D unresolved. The germline V gene encodes CDR1 SNHLY and CDR2 FYNNEI. The V and J ends lost 7 bases and 5 bases respectively, with 11 bases between them. The CDR3 runs to 12 residues. CDR3 nucleotides: TGTGCCAGCACACTGTCCGGGTATGGCTACACCTTC. Protein: CASTLSGYGYTF.

This chain links TRBV2 with TRBJ2-1, with 9 nucleotides matching TRBD2. CDR3 length: 15 amino acids. Germline CDR1 reads SNHLY; CDR2 reads FYNNEI. V trimming: 6 bases; J trimming: 4 bases; junction bases outside the gene matches: 7. The CDR3 is CASSGAGGRYNEQFF. The CDR3 DNA reads as TGTGCCAGCAGCGGGGCGGGGGGGCGTTACAATGAGCAGTTCTTC. Together with reference TRBV2 and TRBJ2-1, the CDR3 gives the full variable domain: EPEVTQTPSHQVTQMGQEVILRCVPISNHLYFYWYRQILGQKVEFLVSFYNNEISEKSEIFDDQFSVERPDGSNFTLKIRSTKLEDSAMYFCASSGAGGRYNEQFFGPGTRLTVL.

The CDR3 loop is CASSQERTNIAGELFF. The DNA for the CDR3 is TGTGCCAGCAGCCAAGAGCGGACAAACATAGCCGGGGAGCTGTTTTTT. The chain couples TRBV4-2 to TRBJ2-2; the D gene is possibly TRBD1 (5 bases). CDR3 size: 16 residues. The ends were cut back, 0 bases at V and 6 bases at J, with 14 bases in the middle. CDR1 is LGHNA and CDR2 is YNFKEQ in the germline V gene.

This chain uses TRBV4-3 with TRBJ2-7; 8 nucleotides match TRBD1. J lost 7 bases, V lost 3 bases, and 20 bases had no gene match. This CDR3 has 18 amino acids. CDR1 LGHNA and CDR2 YSLEER come from the germline V gene. The CDR3 DNA follows: TGCGCCAGCAGCCAGCACACCGGGGACAGGCTACAAGCAAGGGAGCAGTACTTC. Protein: CASSQHTGDRLQAREQYF.